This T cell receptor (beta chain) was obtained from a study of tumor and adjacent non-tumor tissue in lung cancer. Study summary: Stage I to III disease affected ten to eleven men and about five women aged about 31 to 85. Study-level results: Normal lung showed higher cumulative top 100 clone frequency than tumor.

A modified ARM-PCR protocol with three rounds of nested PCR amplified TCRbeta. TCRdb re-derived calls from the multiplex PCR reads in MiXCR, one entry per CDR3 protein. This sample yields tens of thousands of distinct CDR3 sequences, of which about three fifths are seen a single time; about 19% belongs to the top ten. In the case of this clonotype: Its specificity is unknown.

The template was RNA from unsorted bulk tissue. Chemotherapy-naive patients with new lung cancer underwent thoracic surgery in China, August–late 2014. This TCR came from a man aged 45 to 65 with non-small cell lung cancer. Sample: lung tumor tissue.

The CDR3 sequence: CVSSEGIWIAYGYTF. CDR3 sequence (DNA): TGTGTCAGTAGTGAAGGGATTTGGATAGCCTATGGCTACACCTTC. The V and J genes are TRBV6-1 and TRBJ1-2; the D is unclear. CDR1 is MNHNS and CDR2 is SASEGT in the germline V gene. The CDR3 has 15 amino acids.